This T cell receptor beta chain is from a study of regulatory T cells in long-lasting Graves disease. Sample time point: newly diagnosed GD, antithyroid drugs for less than 3 months. RNA from PBMCs was the source of the TCR library. Libraries of TCR beta came from iRepertoire HTBI primers plus Arm-PCR of CDR3 regions. TCRdb reanalysed the multiplex PCR reads using MiXCR and keeps one entry per CDR3 protein. The sample contains roughly 560,000 distinct CDR3 sequences, about 16% of which appear only once. Whole-study findings and limits: Persistent disease exhibited a predilection for TRBV28, TRBJ1-2 and TRBJ2-5.

Germline CDR1 is SGHVS and CDR2 is FNYEAQ. J gave up 2 bases and V 5 bases, and 5 bases lay outside the gene matches. CDR3 size: 17 residues. Only a few counts were recorded for this clonotype. What it binds is unknown. The same specimen was also included in a second study, on T cells in Graves' hyperthyroidism and ophthalmopathy. From that paper: Hyperthyroidism patients were newly diagnosed, had disease duration under 2 months, and were aged 18 to 65 years. In validation, the model predicted ophthalmopathy. These predictions came a median roughly 6.5 months before onset.

V usage is TRBV7-6 and J usage is TRBJ2-1, with 14 bases fitting TRBD2. This receptor was identified in a woman aged 35-60 years with Graves disease. The sample consisted of peripheral blood mononuclear cells (PBMCs), taken at new diagnosis, from a patient treated with antithyroid drugs. CDR3 region: CASSARLAGGPYNEQFF. The CDR3 DNA reads as TGTGCCAGCAGCGCTCGACTAGCGGGGGGGCCCTACAATGAGCAGTTCTTC.